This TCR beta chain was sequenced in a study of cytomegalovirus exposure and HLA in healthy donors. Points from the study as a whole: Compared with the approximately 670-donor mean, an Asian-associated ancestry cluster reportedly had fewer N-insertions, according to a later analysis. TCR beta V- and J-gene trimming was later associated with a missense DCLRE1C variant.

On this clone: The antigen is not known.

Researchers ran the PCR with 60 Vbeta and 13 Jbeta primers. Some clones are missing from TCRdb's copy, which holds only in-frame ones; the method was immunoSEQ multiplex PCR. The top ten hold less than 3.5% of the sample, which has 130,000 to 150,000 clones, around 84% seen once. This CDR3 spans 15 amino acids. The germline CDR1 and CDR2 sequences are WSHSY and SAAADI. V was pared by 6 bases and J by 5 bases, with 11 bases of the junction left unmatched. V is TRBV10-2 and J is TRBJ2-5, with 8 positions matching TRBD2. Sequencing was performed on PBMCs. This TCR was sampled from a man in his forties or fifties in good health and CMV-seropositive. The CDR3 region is CASRNASGRYETQYF. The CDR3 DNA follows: TGCGCCAGCAGGAATGCCAGCGGGAGATACGAGACCCAGTACTTC.